This T cell receptor (beta chain) was recorded in a study of neoadjuvant anti-PD-1 for oral cavity cancer. General observations from the study: Pretreatment Treg/Th17 ratio correlated inversely with post-treatment tumor clonality.

On this clone itself: No antigen is known for it.

Blood libraries mostly used roughly 520 ng genomic DNA, six replicates each. TCRdb's table, derived via immunoSEQ multiplex PCR, lists solely in-frame clones and lacks some. The sample contains about 81,000 clones, roughly 80% of which appear only once. J was trimmed by 4 bases and V by 5 bases; bases with no gene match: 9. Germline V gene sequence: CDR1 LNHDA, CDR2 SQIVND (reference sequence). This CDR3 has 15 residues. This clonotype was sampled from a person aged 40 to 85 with oral cavity squamous cell carcinoma. The V gene is TRBV19, the J gene TRBJ2-5; 8 bases are a match to TRBD1. The sequencing here drew on PBMCs, taken before nivolumab (anti-PD-1) treatment. The CDR3 sequence: CASSPGGARRETQYF. The CDR3 DNA reads as TGTGCCAGTAGTCCAGGGGGCGCGAGAAGAGAGACCCAGTACTTC.